The 21 T cell receptor beta chains reported below all come from one sample, sequenced in a study of blood T cell repertoires in COVID-19 (dated by TCRdb to the early 2020s). Preparation of the library involved the immunoSEQ multiplex PCR assay. TCRdb took this table from immuneACCESS and kept in-frame rearrangements with V and J called. Such tables lack part of the clones; where checked against another copy, unresolved V genes explain under half of the gap, and the rest is unexplained. Across this sample there are about 160,000 clones, with approximately 92% seen only once. 4.8% of the sample is held by the ten biggest clonotypes. What was sequenced was peripheral blood. The receptors here all came from a man aged 25-45 years with COVID-19, enrolled during active disease.

The rearrangement uses TRBV4-2 and TRBJ2-1, with D perhaps matching TRBD2 (6 bases). Germline CDR1 reads LGHNA; CDR2 reads YNFKEQ. The CDR3 spans 15 residues. V was pared by 4 bases and J by 2 bases, with 12 bases between. CDR3 coding DNA: TGTGCCAGCAGCCGATTCGGGGGAACCTACAATGAGCAGTTCTTC. This gives the protein CASSRFGGTYNEQFF.

The chain combines TRBV7-9 with TRBJ2-7, with TRBD2 identical over 8 bases. CDR1 and CDR2 from the germline V gene are SEHNR and FQNEAQ (reference sequence). This CDR3 has 14 residues. Trimming at V came to 5 bases and at J to 4 bases, leaving 7 bases not matched to a gene. CDR3 in amino acids: CASSLTSGSYEQYF. CDR3 DNA sequence: TGTGCCAGCAGCCTTACTAGCGGCTCTTACGAGCAGTACTTC.

This sequence joins TRBV7-2 and TRBJ2-1, with TRBD2 identical over 7 bases. Germline CDR1 SGHTA, CDR2 FQGNSA. The length of the CDR3 is 16 residues. With 0 bases clipped from V and 3 bases from J, the junction kept 5 bases outside the gene matches. This chain's CDR3 is CASSLAPSGIYNEQFF. The CDR3 DNA reads as TGTGCCAGCAGCTTAGCGCCTAGCGGAATCTACAATGAGCAGTTCTTC.

The chain joins TRBV3-1 (or the pseudogene TRBV3-2) to TRBJ1-3, with 7 bases matching TRBD1. In germline, CDR1 is LGHDT, CDR2 YNNKEL (reference sequence). V lost 2 bases to trimming and J lost 2 bases; unmatched junction nucleotides: 6. The CDR3 has 16 residues. The chain's CDR3 is CASSQTTTGAGNTIYF. The CDR3 DNA reads as TGTGCCAGCAGCCAAACCACTACAGGGGCTGGAAACACCATATATTTT.

The V gene is TRBV6-1, the J gene TRBJ1-5; no clear D gene. The V gene's germline CDR1 is MNHNS and CDR2 SASEGT. This CDR3 spans 14 amino acids. Trimming left V 2 bases short and J 5 bases short, with 10 bases between. Written as DNA, the CDR3 is TGTGCCAGCAGTGAACAGGTTAGGTATCAGCCCCAGCATTTT. Its translation is CASSEQVRYQPQHF.

The V and J genes are TRBV10-3 and TRBJ1-1; D perhaps matches TRBD1 (5 bases). Per the germline V gene, CDR1 is ENHRY and CDR2 is SYGVKD. V lost 3 bases and J 2 bases, leaving 7 bases between the germline ends. The CDR3 contains 13 residues. This chain's CDR3 is CAISDWTNTEAFF. The CDR3, as DNA: TGTGCCATCAGTGATTGGACAAACACTGAAGCTTTCTTT.

The chain uses TRBV5-1 and TRBJ2-3; the match to TRBD1 covers 8 bases. This CDR3 has 14 residues. Germline-derived CDR1 and CDR2 are SGHRS and YFSETQ. V was clipped by 3 bases and J by 1 base; unmatched bases: 1. CDR3 residues: CASSSGQGTDTQYF. The DNA for the CDR3 is TGCGCCAGCAGCTCGGGACAGGGCACAGATACGCAGTATTTT.

V and J are TRBV7-2 and TRBJ1-6; TRBD1 might be the D (5 bases). V was cut by 1 base and J by 10 bases, with 11 bases left in between. The germline V gene encodes CDR1 SGHTA and CDR2 FQGNSA. CDR3 length: 14 residues. CDR3 DNA sequence: TGTGCCAGCAGCTTAGTTAGGGGAGGGTCACCCCTCCACTTT. Translating it yields CASSLVRGGSPLHF.

V usage is TRBV7-9 and J usage is TRBJ1-2; D is undetermined. Germline CDR1 reads SEHNR; CDR2 reads FQNEAQ (reference sequence). Trimming shortened V by 2 bases and J by 4 bases, and 11 bases separated the two germline ends. The CDR3 is 14 amino acids. CDR3 in amino acids: CASSLIQISYGYTF. DNA for the CDR3: TGTGCCAGCAGCTTAATCCAGATAAGCTATGGCTACACCTTC.

This chain joins TRBV7-9 and TRBJ2-7, with 7 bases aligning to TRBD2. The CDR3 is made up of 13 amino acids. Trimming took 0 bases from V and 9 from J; bases not matched to a gene: 5. CDR1 is SEHNR and CDR2 is FQNEAQ in the germline V gene (reference sequence). CDR3 nucleotide sequence: TGTGCCAGCAGCTTAGCGGGAGGGATGGGGCAGTACTTC. It translates to CASSLAGGMGQYF.

CDR3 bases: TGTGCCAGCAGCCATCGGACAGGGGAGTACGAGCAGTACTTC. It is translated as CASSHRTGEYEQYF. This chain connects TRBV12-1 to TRBJ2-7; the table calls TRBD1, which could not be checked here. TRBV12-1 is labeled a pseudogene. This CDR3 is built from 14 residues.

The chain links TRBV4-2 to TRBJ1-4, with TRBD1 matching over 9 bases. J was trimmed by 7 bases and V by 2 bases; bases with no gene match: 5. Per the germline V gene, CDR1 is LGHNA and CDR2 is YNFKEQ. The CDR3 sequence is 15 residues long. This CDR3 reads CASSQQGQGSEKLFF. CDR3 nucleotide sequence: TGTGCCAGCAGCCAACAGGGACAGGGAAGTGAAAAACTGTTTTTT.

In its sample, this clone was seen once. This chain joins TRBV11-2 and TRBJ2-5; TRBD1 aligns across 7 bases. CDR1 is SGHAT and CDR2 is FQNNGV in the germline V gene. The CDR3 has 17 amino acids. Unmatched junction bases numbered 9, after V lost 1 base and J lost 1 base. The CDR3: CASSLGVQGSVQETQYF. CDR3 in DNA: TGTGCCAGCAGCTTAGGGGTACAGGGGTCGGTCCAAGAGACCCAGTACTTC.

This chain links TRBV29-1 with TRBJ1-2; 9 nucleotides match TRBD1. CDR3 size: 14 residues. The trim removed 7 bases at V and 2 bases at J, leaving 8 bases unmatched. CDR1 SQVTM and CDR2 ANQGSEA come from the germline V gene. The DNA of the CDR3 is TGCAGCGCGGCCCCCGGGACAGGGAACTATGGCTACACCTTC. The encoded protein is CSAAPGTGNYGYTF.

This clone was seen just once. The chain is built from TRBV7-3 and TRBJ2-3; 10 bases line up with TRBD2. This CDR3 is 14 amino acids long. CDR1 is SGHTA, CDR2 FQGTGA, per germline. Germline trimming cut 5 bases from V and 3 bases from J; bases unmatched to any gene: 2. The CDR3 DNA follows: TGTGCCAGCAGCCATAGCGGGAGGACAGATACGCAGTATTTT. Protein: CASSHSGRTDTQYF.

This clone was observed a handful of times. This chain joins TRBV29-1 and TRBJ2-3; 8 bases line up with TRBD1. The J segment lost 2 bases and the V segment lost 4 bases, leaving 2 bases of the junction unmatched. From germline, CDR1 is SQVTM and CDR2 ANQGSEA. The CDR3 consists of 13 residues. CDR3 sequence (DNA): TGCAGCGTTGGACAGGGGACCACAGATACGCAGTATTTT. Translation: CSVGQGTTDTQYF.

The rearrangement links TRBV4-2 to TRBJ1-5; 7 nucleotides agree with TRBD1. Germline CDR1 and CDR2: LGHNA and YNFKEQ. With 0 bases clipped from V and 7 bases from J, the junction kept 6 bases outside the gene matches. This CDR3 is 15 amino acids long. The chain's CDR3 is CASSQDQTGSQPQHF. The CDR3 DNA is TGTGCCAGCAGCCAAGACCAGACAGGGAGCCAGCCCCAGCATTTT.

Remarks on this clone: Germline is not matched at one junction end, which may reflect a read error. This rearrangement joins TRBV5-4 to TRBJ2-2, with 8 bases aligning to TRBD1. The CDR3 spans 15 residues. Per the germline V gene, CDR1 is SGHNT and CDR2 is YYREEE (reference sequence). CDR3 loop: CASSLRTGNPGELFF. The CDR3 DNA follows: TGTGCCAGCAGCCTACGGACAGGGAACCCCGGGGAGCTGTTTTTT. Variable domain in full (rest from reference TRBV5-4 and TRBJ2-2): ETGVTQSPTHLIKTRGQQVTLRCSSQSGHNTVSWYQQALGQGPQFIFQYYREEENGRGNFPPRFSGLQFPNYSSELNVNALELDDSALYLCASSLRTGNPGELFFGEGSRLTVL.

This clone was counted only a few times. The chain recombines TRBV4-3 with TRBJ2-1; D remains unclear. With 4 bases removed from V and 3 bases from J, the gap between germline ends came to 13 bases. CDR1 is LGHNA and CDR2 is YSLEER in the germline V gene. CDR3 length: 15 residues. CDR3 DNA: TGCGCCAGCAGCCCTGGCGTGGGCCTCTACAATGAGCAGTTCTTC. As protein: CASSPGVGLYNEQFF.

V is TRBV27 and J is TRBJ2-7; tentatively, D is TRBD1 (6 bases). This CDR3 is 15 amino acids long. The V gene lost 3 bases and the J gene lost 3 bases, with 15 bases spanning the gap. CDR1 is MNHEY and CDR2 is SMNVEV in the germline V gene (reference sequence). CDR3 sequence: CASSFSAGVVYEQYF. In DNA, the CDR3 is TGTGCCAGCAGTTTCTCGGCAGGGGTCGTCTACGAGCAGTACTTC.

This chain joins TRBV2 and TRBJ2-5; 8 positions match TRBD1. Trimming cost V 5 bases and J 9 bases; bases outside gene matches: 2. Germline lookup yields CDR1 SNHLY and CDR2 FYNNEI. The CDR3 sequence is 11 residues long. The CDR3 DNA follows: TGTGCCAGCAGTCCGACAGGGGCCCAGTACTTC. Protein product: CASSPTGAQYF.